Many counts were recorded for the clone carrying this TCR beta chain. TCRdb re-called the PCR reads with MiXCR, one entry per CDR3 protein. The sample holds roughly 90,000 distinct CDR3 sequences, 20% to 25% seen once. This entry comes from a study of molecular identifiers for immune sequencing clone quantification. The specimen sequenced was naive CD8+ T cells from blood, with Jurkat cell RNA spiked in. Regarding subset: FACS-sorted CD8+CD4-CCR7+CD45RA+ naive T cells. This receptor was identified in a human donor in good health. Some libraries in this study had Jurkat cell RNA spiked in.

CDR3 DNA: TGTGCCAGCAGTTTACGGCCGGTTGGCTACACCGGGGAGCTGTTTTTT. Encoded protein: CASSLRPVGYTGELFF. The chain carries TRBV27 and TRBJ2-2; D unclear. The CDR3 is 16 residues long. Per the germline V gene, CDR1 is MNHEY and CDR2 is SMNVEV (reference sequence). Trimming pared 2 bases from V and 3 bases from J, leaving 13 bases between.